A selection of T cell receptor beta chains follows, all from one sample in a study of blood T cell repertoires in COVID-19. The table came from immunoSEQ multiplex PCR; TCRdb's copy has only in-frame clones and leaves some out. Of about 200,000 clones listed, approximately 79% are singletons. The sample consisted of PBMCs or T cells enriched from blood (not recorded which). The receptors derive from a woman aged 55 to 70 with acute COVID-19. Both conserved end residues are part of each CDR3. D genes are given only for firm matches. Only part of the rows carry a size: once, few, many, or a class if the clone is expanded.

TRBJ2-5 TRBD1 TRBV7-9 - CASSAGGRETQYF TGTGCCAGCAGCGCAGGGGGCCGGGAGACCCAGTACTTC
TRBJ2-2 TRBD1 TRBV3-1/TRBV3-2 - CASSQQGAGTGELFF TGTGCCAGCAGCCAACAGGGGGCGGGAACCGGGGAGCTGTTTTTT
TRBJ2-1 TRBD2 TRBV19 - CASSIVRPLAGGLGEQFF TGTGCCAGTAGTATAGTTAGGCCCCTAGCGGGGGGGCTCGGTGAGCAGTTCTTC
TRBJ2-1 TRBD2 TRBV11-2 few CASERGLYNEQFF TGTGCCAGTGAGCGGGGGCTCTACAATGAGCAGTTCTTC
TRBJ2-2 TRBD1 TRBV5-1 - CASSSPTGGVNGELFF TGCGCCAGCAGCTCCCCGACAGGGGGCGTCAACGGGGAGCTGTTTTTT
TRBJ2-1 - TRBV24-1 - CATSPTGTHWNEQFF TGTGCCACCAGCCCCACCGGGACACACTGGAATGAGCAGTTCTTC
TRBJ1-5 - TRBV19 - CASSIGWQGNQPQHF TGTGCCAGTAGTATAGGCTGGCAGGGGAATCAGCCCCAGCATTTT
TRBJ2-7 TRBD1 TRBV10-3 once CAISAVQGKGYEQYF TGTGCCATCAGTGCGGTACAGGGGAAAGGCTACGAGCAGTACTTC
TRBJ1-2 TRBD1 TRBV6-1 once CASSEFRDSEDTF TGTGCCAGCAGTGAATTCCGGGACAGTGAGGACACCTTC
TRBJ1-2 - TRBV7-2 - CASSLVGDYGYTF TGTGCCAGCAGCTTAGTAGGGGACTATGGCTACACCTTC
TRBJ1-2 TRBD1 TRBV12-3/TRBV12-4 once CASSLGTGVGYTF TGTGCCAGCAGTTTAGGGACAGGGGTTGGCTACACCTTC
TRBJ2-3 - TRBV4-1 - CASSQGELASVDTQYF TGCGCCAGCAGCCAAGGGGAGCTAGCGTCAGTGGATACGCAGTATTTT
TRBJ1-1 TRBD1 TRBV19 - CASSIGTGRSNTEAFF TGTGCCAGTAGTATCGGGACAGGTAGGTCGAACACTGAAGCTTTCTTT
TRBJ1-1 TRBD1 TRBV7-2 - CASSLKQGAEAFF TGTGCCAGCAGCTTGAAACAGGGGGCCGAAGCTTTCTTT
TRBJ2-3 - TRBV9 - CASSVDSAYTDTQYF TGTGCCAGCAGCGTCGACTCGGCCTACACAGATACGCAGTATTTT
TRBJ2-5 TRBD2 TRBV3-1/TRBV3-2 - CASSQEIPGGETQYF TGTGCCAGCAGCCAAGAAATACCGGGAGGGGAGACCCAGTACTTC
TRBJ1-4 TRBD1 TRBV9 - CARESGGATEKLFF TGTGCCAGGGAGTCAGGGGGCGCGACTGAAAAACTGTTTTTT
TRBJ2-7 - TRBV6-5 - CASSYSAGSGYEQYF TGTGCCAGCAGTTACAGCGCGGGCTCCGGTTACGAGCAGTACTTC
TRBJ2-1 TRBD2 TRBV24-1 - CATSDGLGEQFF TGTGCCACCAGTGATGGACTAGGCGAGCAGTTCTTC
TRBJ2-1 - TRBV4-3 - CASSQDLVGRGAYNEQFF TGCGCCAGCAGCCAAGATCTTGTAGGCAGGGGGGCATACAATGAGCAGTTCTTC
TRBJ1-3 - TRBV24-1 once CATSDLLGNTIYF TGTGCCACCAGTGATTTGCTGGGAAACACCATATATTTT
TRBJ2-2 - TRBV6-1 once CASGEQGGAGELFF TGTGCCAGCGGTGAACAGGGAGGGGCCGGGGAGCTGTTTTTT
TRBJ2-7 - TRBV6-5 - CASRSHNSPYEQYF TGTGCCAGCAGAAGTCACAACAGCCCCTACGAGCAGTACTTC
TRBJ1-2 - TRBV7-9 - CASSLRTNYGYTF TGTGCCAGCAGCTTGCGAACCAACTATGGCTACACCTTC
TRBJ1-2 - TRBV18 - CASSGSSWEIYGYTF TGTGCCAGCTCGGGCAGCTCATGGGAGATCTACGGCTACACCTTC
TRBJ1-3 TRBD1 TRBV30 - CAWMGQGGNTIYF TGTGCCTGGATGGGACAGGGGGGAAACACCATATATTTT
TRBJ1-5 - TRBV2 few CASSDGQRQEPQHF TGTGCCAGCAGTGACGGACAGAGGCAGGAGCCCCAGCATTTT
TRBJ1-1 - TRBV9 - CASSVQVGTEAFF TGTGCCAGCAGCGTTCAGGTTGGCACTGAAGCTTTCTTT
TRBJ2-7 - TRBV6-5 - CASRGPGLYYEQYF TGTGCCAGCAGGGGCCCGGGACTTTACTACGAGCAGTACTTC